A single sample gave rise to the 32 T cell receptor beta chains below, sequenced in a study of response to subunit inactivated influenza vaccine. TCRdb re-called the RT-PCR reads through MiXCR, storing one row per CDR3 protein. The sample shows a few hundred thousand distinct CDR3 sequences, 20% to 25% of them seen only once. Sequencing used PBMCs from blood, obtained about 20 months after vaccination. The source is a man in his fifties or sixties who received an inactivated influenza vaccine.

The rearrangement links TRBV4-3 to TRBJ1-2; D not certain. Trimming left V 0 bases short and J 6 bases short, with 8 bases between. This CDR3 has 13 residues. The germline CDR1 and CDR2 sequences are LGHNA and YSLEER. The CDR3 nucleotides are TGCGCCAGCAGCCAAGAAGTCTCTAATGGCTACACCTTC. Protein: CASSQEVSNGYTF.

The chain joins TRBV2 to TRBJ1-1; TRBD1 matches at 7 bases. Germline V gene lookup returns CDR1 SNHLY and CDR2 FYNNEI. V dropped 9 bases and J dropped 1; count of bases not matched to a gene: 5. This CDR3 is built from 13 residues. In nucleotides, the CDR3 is TGTGCCAGAGACCAGGGGGAGAACACTGAAGCTTTCTTT. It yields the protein CARDQGENTEAFF.

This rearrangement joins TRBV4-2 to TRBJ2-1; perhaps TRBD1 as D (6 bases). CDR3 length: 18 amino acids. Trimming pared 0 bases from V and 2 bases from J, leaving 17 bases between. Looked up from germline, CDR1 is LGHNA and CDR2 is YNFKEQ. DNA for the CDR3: TGTGCCAGCAGCCAAGAAAATCCGCAGGGGTCTCCCTACAATGAGCAGTTCTTC. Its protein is CASSQENPQGSPYNEQFF.

This CDR3 reads CASSYAGTGNTQYF. CDR3 DNA sequence: TGTGCCAGCAGTTACGCCGGGACAGGGAACACGCAGTATTTT. V and J are TRBV6-5 and TRBJ2-3, with TRBD1 matching 9 bases. CDR3 size: 14 residues. The germline CDR1 and CDR2 sequences are MNHEY and SVGAGI. Trimming cost V 2 bases and J 9 bases; bases outside gene matches: 6.

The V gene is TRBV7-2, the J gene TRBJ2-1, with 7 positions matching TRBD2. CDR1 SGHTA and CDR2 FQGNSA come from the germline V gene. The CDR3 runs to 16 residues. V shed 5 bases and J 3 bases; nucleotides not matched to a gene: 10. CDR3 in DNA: TGTGCCAGCAGCGCTGCGGGCGGGGGTGGCTACAATGAGCAGTTCTTC. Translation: CASSAAGGGGYNEQFF.

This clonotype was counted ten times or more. The CDR3 bases are TGCAGCGGAGCCGGGACAGAGAACACTGAAGCTTTCTTT. Protein: CSGAGTENTEAFF. The chain couples TRBV29-1 to TRBJ1-1; 7 positions agree with TRBD1. Germline loops: CDR1 SQVTM, CDR2 ANQGSEA. After removal of 7 bases from V and 1 base from J, the junction contained 6 bases not matched to a gene. The CDR3 is made up of 13 amino acids.

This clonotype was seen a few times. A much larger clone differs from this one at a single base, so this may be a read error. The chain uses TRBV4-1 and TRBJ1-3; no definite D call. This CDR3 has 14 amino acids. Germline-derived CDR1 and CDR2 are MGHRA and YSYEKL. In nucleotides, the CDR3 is TGCGCCAGCAGCCAAGCTGGCTCTGGAAACACCATACATTTT. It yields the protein CASSQAGSGNTIHF.

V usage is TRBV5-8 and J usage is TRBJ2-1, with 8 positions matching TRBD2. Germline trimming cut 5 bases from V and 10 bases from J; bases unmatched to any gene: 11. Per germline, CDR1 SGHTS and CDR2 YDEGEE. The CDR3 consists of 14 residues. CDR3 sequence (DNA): TGTGCCAGCAGGGTAAGCGGGAGAATCTGGGAGCAGTTCTTC. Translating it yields CASRVSGRIWEQFF.

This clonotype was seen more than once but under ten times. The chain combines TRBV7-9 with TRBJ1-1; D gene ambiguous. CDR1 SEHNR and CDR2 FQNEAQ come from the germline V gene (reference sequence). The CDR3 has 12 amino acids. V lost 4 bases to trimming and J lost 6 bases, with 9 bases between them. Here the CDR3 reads CASSSPVPEAFF. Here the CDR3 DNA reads TGTGCCAGCAGCTCCCCTGTCCCTGAAGCTTTCTTT.

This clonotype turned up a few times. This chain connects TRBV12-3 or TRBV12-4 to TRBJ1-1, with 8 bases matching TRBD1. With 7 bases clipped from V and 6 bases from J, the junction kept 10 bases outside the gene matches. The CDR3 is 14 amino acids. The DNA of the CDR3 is TGTGCCAGCACTCTACAGGGGGGGAGTTCTGAAGCTTTCTTT. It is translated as CASTLQGGSSEAFF.

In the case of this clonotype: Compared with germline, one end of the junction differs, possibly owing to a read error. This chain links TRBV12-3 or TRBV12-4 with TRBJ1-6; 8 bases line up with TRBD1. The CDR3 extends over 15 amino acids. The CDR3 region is CATRGAGGYNSPLQF. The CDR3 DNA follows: TGTGCCACCCGAGGGGCAGGGGGCTATAATTCACCCCTCCAATTT.

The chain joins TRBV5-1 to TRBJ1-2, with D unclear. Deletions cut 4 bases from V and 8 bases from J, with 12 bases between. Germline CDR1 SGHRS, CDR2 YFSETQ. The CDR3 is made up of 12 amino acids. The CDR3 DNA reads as TGCGCCAGCAGCCCGGACTTATCGGGCTACACCTTC. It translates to CASSPDLSGYTF.

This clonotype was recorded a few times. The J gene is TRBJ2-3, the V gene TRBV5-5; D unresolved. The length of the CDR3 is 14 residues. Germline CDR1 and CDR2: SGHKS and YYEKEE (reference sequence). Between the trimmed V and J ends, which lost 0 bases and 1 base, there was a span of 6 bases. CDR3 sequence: CASSLGLRTDTQYF. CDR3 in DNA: TGTGCCAGCAGCTTGGGGCTACGCACAGATACGCAGTATTTT.

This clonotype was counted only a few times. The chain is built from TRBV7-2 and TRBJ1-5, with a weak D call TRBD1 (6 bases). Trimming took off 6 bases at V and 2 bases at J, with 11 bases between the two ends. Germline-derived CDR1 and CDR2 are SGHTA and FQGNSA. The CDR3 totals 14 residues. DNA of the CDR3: TGTGCCAGCAGGCCAGGGGTGGGCAATCAGCCCCAGCATTTT. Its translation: CASRPGVGNQPQHF.

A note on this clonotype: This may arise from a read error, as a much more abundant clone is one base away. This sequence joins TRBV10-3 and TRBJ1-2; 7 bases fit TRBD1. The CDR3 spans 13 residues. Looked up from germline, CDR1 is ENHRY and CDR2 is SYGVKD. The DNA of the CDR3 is TGTGCCGTCAGCGGGGACAGAATCTATGGCTACACCTTC. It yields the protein CAVSGDRIYGYTF.

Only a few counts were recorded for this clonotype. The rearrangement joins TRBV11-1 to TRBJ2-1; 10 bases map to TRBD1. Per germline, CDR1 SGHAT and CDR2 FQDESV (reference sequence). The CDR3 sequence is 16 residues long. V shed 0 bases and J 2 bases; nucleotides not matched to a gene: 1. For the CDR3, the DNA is TGTGCCAGCAGCTTAGCGGGACAGGGGACCTACAATGAGCAGTTCTTC. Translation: CASSLAGQGTYNEQFF.

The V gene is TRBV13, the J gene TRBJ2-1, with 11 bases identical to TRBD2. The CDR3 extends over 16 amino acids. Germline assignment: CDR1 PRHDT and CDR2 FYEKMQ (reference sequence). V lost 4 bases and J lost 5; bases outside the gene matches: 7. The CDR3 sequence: CASSSLTSGNDNEQFF. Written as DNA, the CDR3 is TGTGCCAGCAGCTCGCTGACTAGCGGGAATGACAATGAGCAGTTCTTC.

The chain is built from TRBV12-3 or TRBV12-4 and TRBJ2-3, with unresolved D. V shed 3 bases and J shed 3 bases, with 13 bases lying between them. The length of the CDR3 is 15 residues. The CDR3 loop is CASSLRGLGTDTQYF. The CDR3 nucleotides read TGTGCCAGCAGTTTGCGTGGTCTGGGGACAGATACGCAGTATTTT.

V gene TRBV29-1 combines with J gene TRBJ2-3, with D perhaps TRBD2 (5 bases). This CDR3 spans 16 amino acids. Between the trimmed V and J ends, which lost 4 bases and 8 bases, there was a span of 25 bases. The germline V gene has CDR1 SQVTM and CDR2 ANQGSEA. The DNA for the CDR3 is TGCAGCGTTGCCTCAGACGGGATACGGTCTTCAGGTACGCAGTATTTT. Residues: CSVASDGIRSSGTQYF.

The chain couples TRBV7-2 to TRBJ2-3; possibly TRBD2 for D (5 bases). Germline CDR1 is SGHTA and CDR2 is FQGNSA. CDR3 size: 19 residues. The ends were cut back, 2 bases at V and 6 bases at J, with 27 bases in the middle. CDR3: CASSLTISNQAIKRDTQYF. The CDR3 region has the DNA TGTGCCAGCAGCTTAACGATTTCGAATCAGGCCATCAAGCGGGATACGCAGTATTTT.

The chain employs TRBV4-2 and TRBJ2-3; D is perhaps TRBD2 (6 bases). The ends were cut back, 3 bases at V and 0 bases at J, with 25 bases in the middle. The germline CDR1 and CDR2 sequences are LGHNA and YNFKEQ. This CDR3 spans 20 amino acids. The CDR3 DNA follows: TGTGCCAGCAGCCAGAGAGGGCGGGTCGGGGGTTTGCGGAGCACAGATACGCAGTATTTT. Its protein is CASSQRGRVGGLRSTDTQYF.

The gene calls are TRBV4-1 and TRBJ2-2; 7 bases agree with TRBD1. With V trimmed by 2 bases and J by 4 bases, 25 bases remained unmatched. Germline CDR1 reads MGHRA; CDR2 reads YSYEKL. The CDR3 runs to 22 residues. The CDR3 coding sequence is TGCGCCAGCAGCCAACAATTCCTTTCCATTACAGGGGAAGCCCTCCGCACCGGGGAGCTGTTTTTT. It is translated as CASSQQFLSITGEALRTGELFF.

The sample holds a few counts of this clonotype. Here the CDR3 reads CASSPTGPGTEAFF. The CDR3 DNA sequence: TGCGCCAGCAGCCCGACAGGGCCGGGGACTGAAGCTTTCTTT. The rearrangement links TRBV5-1 to TRBJ1-1; 7 bases are a match to TRBD1. The CDR3 sequence is 14 residues long. CDR1 is SGHRS, CDR2 YFSETQ, per germline. V lost 4 bases and J lost 5; bases outside the gene matches: 8.

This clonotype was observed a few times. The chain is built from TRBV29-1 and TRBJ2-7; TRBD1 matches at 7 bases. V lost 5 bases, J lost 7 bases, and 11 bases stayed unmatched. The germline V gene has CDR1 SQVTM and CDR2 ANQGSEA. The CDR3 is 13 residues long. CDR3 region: CSVLRRGTEEQYF. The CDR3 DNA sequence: TGCAGCGTTCTCCGCAGGGGGACGGAGGAGCAGTACTTC.

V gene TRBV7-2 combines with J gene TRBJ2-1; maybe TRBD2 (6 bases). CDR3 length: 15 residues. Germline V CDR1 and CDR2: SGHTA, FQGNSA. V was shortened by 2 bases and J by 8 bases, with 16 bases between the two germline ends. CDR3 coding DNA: TGTGCCAGCAGCTTACCCTCGGGACTCCGCTATGAGCAGTTCTTC. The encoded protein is CASSLPSGLRYEQFF.

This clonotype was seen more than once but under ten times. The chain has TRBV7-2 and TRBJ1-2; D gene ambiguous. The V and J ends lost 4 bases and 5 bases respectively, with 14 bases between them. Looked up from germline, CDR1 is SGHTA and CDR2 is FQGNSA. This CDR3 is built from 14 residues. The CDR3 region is CASSSRRASYGYTF. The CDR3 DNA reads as TGTGCCAGCAGCTCTAGGCGTGCCTCGTATGGCTACACCTTC.

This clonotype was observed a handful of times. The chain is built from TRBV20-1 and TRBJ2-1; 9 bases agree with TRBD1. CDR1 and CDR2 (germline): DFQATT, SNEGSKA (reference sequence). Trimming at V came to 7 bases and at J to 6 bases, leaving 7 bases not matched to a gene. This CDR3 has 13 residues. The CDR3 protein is CSVGGTGSNEQFF. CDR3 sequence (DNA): TGCAGTGTTGGAGGGACAGGGTCCAATGAGCAGTTCTTC.

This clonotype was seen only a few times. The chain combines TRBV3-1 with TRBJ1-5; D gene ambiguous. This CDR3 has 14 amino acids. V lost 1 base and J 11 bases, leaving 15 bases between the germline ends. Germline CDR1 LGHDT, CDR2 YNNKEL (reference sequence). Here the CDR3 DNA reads TGTGCCAGCAGCCAAGGTTCGGTAGGGAGGGCCCAGCATTTT. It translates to CASSQGSVGRAQHF.

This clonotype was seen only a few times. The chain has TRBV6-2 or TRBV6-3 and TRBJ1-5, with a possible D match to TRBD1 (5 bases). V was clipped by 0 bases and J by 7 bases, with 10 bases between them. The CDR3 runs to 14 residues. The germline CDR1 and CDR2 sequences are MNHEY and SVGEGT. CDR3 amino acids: CASSYSGPPQPQHF. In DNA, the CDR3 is TGTGCCAGCAGTTACTCGGGACCGCCCCAGCCCCAGCATTTT.

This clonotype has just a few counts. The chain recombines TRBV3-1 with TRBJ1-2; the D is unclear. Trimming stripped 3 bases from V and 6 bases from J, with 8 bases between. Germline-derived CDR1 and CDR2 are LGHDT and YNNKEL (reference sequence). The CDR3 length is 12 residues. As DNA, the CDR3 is TGTGCCAGCAGCCAGAGACCCAATGGCTACACCTTC. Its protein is CASSQRPNGYTF.

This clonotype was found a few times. This CDR3 is CASNTLDGTYEQYF. CDR3 coding DNA: TGTGCCAGCAACACCTTAGACGGTACCTACGAGCAGTACTTC. The rearrangement links TRBV28 to TRBJ2-7; D ambiguous. V lost 7 bases and J 2 bases, leaving 15 bases between the germline ends. Per germline, CDR1 MDHEN and CDR2 SYDVKM. The CDR3 is 14 amino acids.

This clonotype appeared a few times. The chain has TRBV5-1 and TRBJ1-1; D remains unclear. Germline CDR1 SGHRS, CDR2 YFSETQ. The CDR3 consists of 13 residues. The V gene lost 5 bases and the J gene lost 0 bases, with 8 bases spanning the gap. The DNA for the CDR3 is TGCGCCAGCAGTGCACCTATGAACACTGAAGCTTTCTTT. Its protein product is CASSAPMNTEAFF. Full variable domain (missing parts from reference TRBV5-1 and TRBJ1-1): KAGVTQTPRYLIKTRGQQVTLSCSPISGHRSVSWYQQTPGQGLQFLFEYFSETQRNKGNFPGRFSGRQFSNSRSEMNVSTLELGDSALYLCASSAPMNTEAFFGQGTRLTVV.